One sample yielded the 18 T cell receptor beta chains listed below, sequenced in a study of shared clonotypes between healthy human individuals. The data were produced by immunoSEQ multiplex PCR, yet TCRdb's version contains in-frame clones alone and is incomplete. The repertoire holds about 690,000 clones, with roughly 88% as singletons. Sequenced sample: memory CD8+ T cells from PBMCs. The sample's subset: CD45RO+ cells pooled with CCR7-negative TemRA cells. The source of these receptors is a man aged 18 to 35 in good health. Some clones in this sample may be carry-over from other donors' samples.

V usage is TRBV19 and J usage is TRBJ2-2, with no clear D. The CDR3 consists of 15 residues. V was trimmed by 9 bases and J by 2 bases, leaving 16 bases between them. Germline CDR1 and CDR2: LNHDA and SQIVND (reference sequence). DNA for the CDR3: TGTGCCAGCAGAGGTATGTCGGGTAACACCGGGGAGCTGTTTTTT. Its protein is CASRGMSGNTGELFF.

CDR3 DNA sequence: TGTGCCAGCAGCTTAGGCCTCCTAGTTACCAATGAGCAGTTCTTC. It encodes CASSLGLLVTNEQFF. The gene calls are TRBV13 and TRBJ2-1; D unresolved. V shed 0 bases and J shed 6 bases, with 12 bases lying between them. CDR3 length: 15 amino acids. Germline CDR1 reads PRHDT; CDR2 reads FYEKMQ (reference sequence).

The CDR3 loop is CASSFPRGISSYEQYF. The DNA for the CDR3 is TGTGCCAGCAGCTTCCCCCGGGGGATATCCTCCTACGAGCAGTACTTC. V gene TRBV5-5 combines with J gene TRBJ2-7; the D gene is possibly TRBD2 (6 bases). Germline loops: CDR1 SGHKS, CDR2 YYEKEE (reference sequence). V gave up 2 bases and J gave up 0 bases, with 15 bases separating them. The CDR3 is 16 amino acids.

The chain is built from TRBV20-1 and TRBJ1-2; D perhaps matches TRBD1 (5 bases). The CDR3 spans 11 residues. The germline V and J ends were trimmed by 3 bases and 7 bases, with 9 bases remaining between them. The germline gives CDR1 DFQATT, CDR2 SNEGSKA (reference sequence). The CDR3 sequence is CSARIGGGYTF. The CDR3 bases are TGCAGTGCTAGGATCGGGGGTGGCTACACCTTC.

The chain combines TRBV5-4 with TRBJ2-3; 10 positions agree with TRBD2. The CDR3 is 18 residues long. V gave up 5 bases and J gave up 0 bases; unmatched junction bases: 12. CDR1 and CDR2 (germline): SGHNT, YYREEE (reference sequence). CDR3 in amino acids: CASRGGLAEPVSTDTQYF. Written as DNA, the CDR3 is TGTGCCAGCAGGGGCGGACTAGCGGAGCCCGTTAGCACAGATACGCAGTATTTT.

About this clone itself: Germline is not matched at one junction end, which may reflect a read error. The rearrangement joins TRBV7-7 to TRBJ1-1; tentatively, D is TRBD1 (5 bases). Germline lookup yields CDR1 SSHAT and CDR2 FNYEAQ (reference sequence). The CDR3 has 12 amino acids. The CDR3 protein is CASGGLKTEAFF. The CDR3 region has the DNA TGTGCCAGTGGGGGGTTGAAGACTGAAGCTTTCTTT.

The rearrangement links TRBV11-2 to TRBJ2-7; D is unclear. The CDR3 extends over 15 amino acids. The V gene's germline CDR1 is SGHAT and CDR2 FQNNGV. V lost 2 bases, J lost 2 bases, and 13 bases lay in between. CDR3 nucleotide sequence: TGTGCCAGCAGCTTATCCCCGCAGGCGACCTACGAGCAGTACTTC. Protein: CASSLSPQATYEQYF.

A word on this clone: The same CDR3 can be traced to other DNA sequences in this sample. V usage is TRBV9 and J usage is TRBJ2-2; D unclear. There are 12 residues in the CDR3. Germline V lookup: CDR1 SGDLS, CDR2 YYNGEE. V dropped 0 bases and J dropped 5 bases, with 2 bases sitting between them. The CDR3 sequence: CASSVGTGELFF. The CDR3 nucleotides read TGTGCCAGCAGCGTAGGTACCGGGGAGCTGTTTTTT.

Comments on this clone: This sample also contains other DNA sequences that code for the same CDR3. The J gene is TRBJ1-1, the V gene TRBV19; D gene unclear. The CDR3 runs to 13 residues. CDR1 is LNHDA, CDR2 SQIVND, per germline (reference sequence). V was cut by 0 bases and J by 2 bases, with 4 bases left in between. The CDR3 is CASSIEGNTEAFF. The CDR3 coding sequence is TGTGCCAGTAGTATAGAGGGTAACACTGAAGCTTTCTTT.

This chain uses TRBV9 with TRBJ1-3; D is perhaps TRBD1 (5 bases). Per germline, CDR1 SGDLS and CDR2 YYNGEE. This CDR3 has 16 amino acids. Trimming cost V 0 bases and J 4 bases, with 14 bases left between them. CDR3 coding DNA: TGTGCCAGCAGCGTAGAGGGGCAGGGAACAGGAAACACCATATATTTT. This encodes CASSVEGQGTGNTIYF.

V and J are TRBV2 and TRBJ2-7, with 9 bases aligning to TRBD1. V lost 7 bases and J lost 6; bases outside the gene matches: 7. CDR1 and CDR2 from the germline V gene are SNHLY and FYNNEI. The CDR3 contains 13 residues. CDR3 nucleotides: TGTGCCAGCAACGTCGGGACAGGGTCCGAGCAGTACTTC. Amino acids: CASNVGTGSEQYF.

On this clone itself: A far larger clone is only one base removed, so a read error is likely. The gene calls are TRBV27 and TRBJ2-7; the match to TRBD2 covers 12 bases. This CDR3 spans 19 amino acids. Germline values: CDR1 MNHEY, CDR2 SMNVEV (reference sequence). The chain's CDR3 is CASSPQLAGGPFNSYGQYF. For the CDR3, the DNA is TGTGCCAGCAGTCCTCAACTAGCGGGAGGTCCTTTCAACTCCTACGGGCAGTACTTC.

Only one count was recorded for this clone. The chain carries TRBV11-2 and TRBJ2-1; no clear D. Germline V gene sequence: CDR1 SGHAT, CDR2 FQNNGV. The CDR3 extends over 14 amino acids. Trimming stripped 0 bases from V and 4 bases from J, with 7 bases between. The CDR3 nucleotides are TGTGCCAGCAGCTTAGATCTAACTTACAATGAGCAGTTCTTC. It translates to CASSLDLTYNEQFF.

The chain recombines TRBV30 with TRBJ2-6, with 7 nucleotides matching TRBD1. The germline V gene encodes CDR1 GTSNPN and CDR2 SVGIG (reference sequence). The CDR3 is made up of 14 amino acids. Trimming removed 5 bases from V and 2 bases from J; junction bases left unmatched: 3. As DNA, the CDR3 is TGTGCCTGGGTTACAGGGGCTGGGGCCAACGTCCTGACTTTC. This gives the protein CAWVTGAGANVLTF. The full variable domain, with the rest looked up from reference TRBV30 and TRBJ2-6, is SQTIHQWPATLVQPVGSPLSLECTVEGTSNPNLYWYRQAAGRGLQLLFYSVGIGQISSEVPQNLSASRPQDRQFILSSKKLLLSDSGFYLCAWVTGAGANVLTFGAGSRLTVL.

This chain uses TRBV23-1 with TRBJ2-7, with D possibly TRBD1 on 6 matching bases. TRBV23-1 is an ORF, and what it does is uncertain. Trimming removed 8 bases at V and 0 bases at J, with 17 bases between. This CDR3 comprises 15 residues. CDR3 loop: CASYYRDKDSYEQYF. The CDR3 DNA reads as TGCGCCAGCTACTACCGGGACAAAGACTCCTACGAGCAGTACTTC.

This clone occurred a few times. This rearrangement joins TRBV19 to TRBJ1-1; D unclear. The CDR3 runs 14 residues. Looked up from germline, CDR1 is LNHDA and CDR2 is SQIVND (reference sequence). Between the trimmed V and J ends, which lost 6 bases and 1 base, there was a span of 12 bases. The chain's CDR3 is CASSWGEGNTEAFF. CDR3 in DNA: TGTGCCAGTAGCTGGGGTGAAGGGAACACTGAAGCTTTCTTT. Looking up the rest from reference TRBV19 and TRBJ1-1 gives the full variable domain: DGGITQSPKYLFRKEGQNVTLSCEQNLNHDAMYWYRQDPGQGLRLIYYSQIVNDFQKGDIAEGYSVSREKKESFPLTVTSAQKNPTAFYLCASSWGEGNTEAFFGQGTRLTVV.

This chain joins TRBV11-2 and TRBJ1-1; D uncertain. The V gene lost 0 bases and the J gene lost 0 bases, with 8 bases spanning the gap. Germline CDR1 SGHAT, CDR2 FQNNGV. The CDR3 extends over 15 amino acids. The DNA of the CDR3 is TGTGCCAGCAGCTTAGACCGGACGGTGAACACTGAAGCTTTCTTT. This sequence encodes CASSLDRTVNTEAFF. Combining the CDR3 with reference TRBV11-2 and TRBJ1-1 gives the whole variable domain EAGVAQSPRYKIIEKRQSVAFWCNPISGHATLYWYQQILGQGPKLLIQFQNNGVVDDSQLPKDRFSAERLKGVDSTLKIQPAKLEDSAVYLCASSLDRTVNTEAFFGQGTRLTVV.

In DNA, the CDR3 is TGTGCCAGCAGCCCCGGACTAGCGAGTATCCATGAGCAGTTCTTC. This codes for CASSPGLASIHEQFF. V and J are TRBV4-2 and TRBJ2-1, with 9 bases identical to TRBD2. V lost 4 bases and J lost 8; bases outside the gene matches: 9. The germline gives CDR1 LGHNA, CDR2 YNFKEQ. The CDR3 consists of 15 residues.